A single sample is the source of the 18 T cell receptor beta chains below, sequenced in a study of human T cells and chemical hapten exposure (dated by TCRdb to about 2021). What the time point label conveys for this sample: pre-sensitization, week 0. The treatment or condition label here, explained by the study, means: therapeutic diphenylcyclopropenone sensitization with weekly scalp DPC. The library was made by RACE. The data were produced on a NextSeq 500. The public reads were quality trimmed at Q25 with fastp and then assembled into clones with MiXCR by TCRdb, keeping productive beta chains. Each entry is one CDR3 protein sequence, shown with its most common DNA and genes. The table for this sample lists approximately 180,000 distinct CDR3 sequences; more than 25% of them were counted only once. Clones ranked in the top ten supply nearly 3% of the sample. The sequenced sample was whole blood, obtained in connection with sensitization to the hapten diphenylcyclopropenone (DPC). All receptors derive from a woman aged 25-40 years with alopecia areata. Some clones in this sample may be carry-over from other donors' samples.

The CDR3 here is CASSLGPGQRYNEQFF. The CDR3 DNA reads as TGTGCCAGCAGCTTAGGACCGGGACAGCGGTACAATGAGCAGTTCTTC. This chain links TRBV5-4 with TRBJ2-1; 7 bases are shared with TRBD1. The CDR3 spans 16 residues. The trim removed 2 bases at V and 4 bases at J, leaving 9 bases unmatched. Germline V CDR1 and CDR2: SGHNT, YYREEE (reference sequence).

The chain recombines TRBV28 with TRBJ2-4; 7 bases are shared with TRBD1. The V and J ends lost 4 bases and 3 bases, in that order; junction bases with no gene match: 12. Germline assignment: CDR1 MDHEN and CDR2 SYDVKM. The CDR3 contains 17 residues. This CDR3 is CASSSTHGTVGKNIQYF. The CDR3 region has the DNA TGTGCCAGCAGTTCCACGCATGGGACAGTTGGCAAAAACATTCAGTACTTC.

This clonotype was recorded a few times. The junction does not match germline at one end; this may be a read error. CDR3 amino acids: CSVEGGPDEKLFF. The CDR3 DNA sequence: TGCAGCGTGGAAGGAGGGCCGGATGAAAAACTGTTTTTT. V usage is TRBV29-1 and J usage is TRBJ1-4; D call uncertain. The CDR3 runs to 13 residues. Germline V lookup: CDR1 SQVTM, CDR2 ANQGSEA.

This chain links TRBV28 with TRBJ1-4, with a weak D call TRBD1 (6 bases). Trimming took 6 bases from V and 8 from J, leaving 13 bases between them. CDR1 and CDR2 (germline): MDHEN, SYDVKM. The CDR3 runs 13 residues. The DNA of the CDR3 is TGTGCCAGCAGCACCGGGGGGCCGGAAAAACTGTTTTTT. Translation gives CASSTGGPEKLFF.

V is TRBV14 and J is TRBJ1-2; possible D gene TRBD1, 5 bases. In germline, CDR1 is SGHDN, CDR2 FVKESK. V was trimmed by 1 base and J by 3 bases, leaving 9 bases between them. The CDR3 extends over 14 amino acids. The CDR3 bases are TGTGCCAGCAGCCAAGGGAGGGGAGACTATGGCTACACCTTC. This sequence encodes CASSQGRGDYGYTF.

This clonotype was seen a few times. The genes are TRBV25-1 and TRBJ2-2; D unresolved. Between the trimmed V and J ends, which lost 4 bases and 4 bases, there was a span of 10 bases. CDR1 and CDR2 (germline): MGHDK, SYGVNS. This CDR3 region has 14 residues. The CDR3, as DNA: TGTGCCAGCAGTGCTCAAGAGATCACCGGGGAGCTGTTTTTT. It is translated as CASSAQEITGELFF.

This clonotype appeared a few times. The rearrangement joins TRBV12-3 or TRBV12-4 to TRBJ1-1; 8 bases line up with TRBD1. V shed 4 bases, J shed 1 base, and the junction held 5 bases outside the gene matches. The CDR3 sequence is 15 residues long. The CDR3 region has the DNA TGTGCCAGCAGTTCCTCAGGGGGCCCGAACACTGAAGCTTTCTTT. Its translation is CASSSSGGPNTEAFF.

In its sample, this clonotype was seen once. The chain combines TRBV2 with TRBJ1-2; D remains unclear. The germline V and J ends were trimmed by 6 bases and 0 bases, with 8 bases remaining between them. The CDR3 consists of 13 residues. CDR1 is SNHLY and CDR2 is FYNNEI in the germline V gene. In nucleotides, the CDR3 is TGTGCCAGCAGCGAGCTAGCTAACTATGGCTACACCTTC. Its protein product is CASSELANYGYTF. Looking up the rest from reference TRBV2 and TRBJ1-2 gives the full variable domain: EPEVTQTPSHQVTQMGQEVILRCVPISNHLYFYWYRQILGQKVEFLVSFYNNEISEKSEIFDDQFSVERPDGSNFTLKIRSTKLEDSAMYFCASSELANYGYTFGSGTRLTVV.

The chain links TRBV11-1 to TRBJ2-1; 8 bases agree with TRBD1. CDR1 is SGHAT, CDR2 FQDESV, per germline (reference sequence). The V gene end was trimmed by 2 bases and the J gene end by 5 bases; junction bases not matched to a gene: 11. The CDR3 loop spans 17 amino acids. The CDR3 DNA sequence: TGTGCCAGCAGCTTACCACCAGTGCGGACAGGGAACAATGAGCAGTTCTTC. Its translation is CASSLPPVRTGNNEQFF.

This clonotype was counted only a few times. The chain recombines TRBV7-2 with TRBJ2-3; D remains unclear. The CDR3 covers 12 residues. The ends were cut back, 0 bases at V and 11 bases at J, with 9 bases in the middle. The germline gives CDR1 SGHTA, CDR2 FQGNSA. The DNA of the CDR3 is TGTGCCAGCAGCTTAGCCGGGTCCGGGCAGTATTTT. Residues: CASSLAGSGQYF.

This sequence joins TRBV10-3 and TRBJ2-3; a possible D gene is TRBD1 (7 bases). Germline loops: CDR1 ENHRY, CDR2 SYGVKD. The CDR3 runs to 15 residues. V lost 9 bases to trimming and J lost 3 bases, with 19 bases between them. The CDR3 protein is CAIQGRDSGTDTQYF. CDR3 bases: TGTGCCATTCAAGGGCGGGACAGTGGTACAGATACGCAGTATTTT.

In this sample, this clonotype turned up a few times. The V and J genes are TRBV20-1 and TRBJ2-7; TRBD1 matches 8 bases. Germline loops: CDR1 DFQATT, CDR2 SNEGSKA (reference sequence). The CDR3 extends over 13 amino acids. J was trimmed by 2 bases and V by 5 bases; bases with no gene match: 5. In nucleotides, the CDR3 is TGCAGTGCTTCAGGGGGCTTTCCCTACGAGCAGTACTTC. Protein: CSASGGFPYEQYF.

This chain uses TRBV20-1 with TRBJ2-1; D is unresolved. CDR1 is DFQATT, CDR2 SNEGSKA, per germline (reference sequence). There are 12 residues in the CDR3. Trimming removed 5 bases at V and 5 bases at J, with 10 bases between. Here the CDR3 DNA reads TGCAGTGCTGAGGACCGTGACAATGAGCAGTTCTTC. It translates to CSAEDRDNEQFF.

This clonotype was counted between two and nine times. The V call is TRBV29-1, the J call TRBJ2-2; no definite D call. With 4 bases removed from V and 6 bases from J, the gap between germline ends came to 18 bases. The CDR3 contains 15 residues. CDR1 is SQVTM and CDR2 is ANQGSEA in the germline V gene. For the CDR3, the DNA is TGCAGCGTTGTGGCCCCCGATGGGCAGCCCGGGGAGCTGTTTTTT. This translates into CSVVAPDGQPGELFF.

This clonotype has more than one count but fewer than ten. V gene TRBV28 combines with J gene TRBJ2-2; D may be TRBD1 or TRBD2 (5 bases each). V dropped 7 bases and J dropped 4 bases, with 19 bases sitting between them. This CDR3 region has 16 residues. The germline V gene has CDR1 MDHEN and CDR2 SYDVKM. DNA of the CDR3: TGTGCCAGCAAGGTGTGGGAACAGGCGGGCACCGGGGAGCTGTTTTTT. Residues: CASKVWEQAGTGELFF.

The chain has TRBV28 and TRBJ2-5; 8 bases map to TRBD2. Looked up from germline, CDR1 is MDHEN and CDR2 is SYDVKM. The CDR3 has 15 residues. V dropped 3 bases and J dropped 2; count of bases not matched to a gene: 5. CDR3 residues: CASSLAGGGQETQYF. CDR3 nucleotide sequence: TGTGCCAGCAGTTTGGCGGGAGGTGGGCAAGAGACCCAGTACTTC. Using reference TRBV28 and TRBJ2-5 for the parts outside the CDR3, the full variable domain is DVKVTQSSRYLVKRTGEKVFLECVQDMDHENMFWYRQDPGLGLRLIYFSYDVKMKEKGDIPEGYSVSREKKERFSLILESASTNQTSMYLCASSLAGGGQETQYFGPGTRLLVL.

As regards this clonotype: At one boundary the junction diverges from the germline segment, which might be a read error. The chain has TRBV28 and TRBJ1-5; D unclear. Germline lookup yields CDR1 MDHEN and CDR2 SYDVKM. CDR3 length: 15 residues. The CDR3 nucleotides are TGTGCCAGCACTTTAGCCCCACGTAGCAATCAGCCCCAGCATTTT. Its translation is CASTLAPRSNQPQHF. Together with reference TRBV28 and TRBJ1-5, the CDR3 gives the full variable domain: DVKVTQSSRYLVKRTGEKVFLECVQDMDHENMFWYRQDPGLGLRLIYFSYDVKMKEKGDIPEGYSVSREKKERFSLILESASTNQTSMYLCASTLAPRSNQPQHFGDGTRLSIL.

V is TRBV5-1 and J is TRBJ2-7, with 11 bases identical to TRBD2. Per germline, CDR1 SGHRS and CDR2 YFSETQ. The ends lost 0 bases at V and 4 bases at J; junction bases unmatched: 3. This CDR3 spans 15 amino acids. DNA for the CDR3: TGCGCCAGCAGCTTGGATGCTAGCGGGGGGTACGAGCAGTACTTC. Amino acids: CASSLDASGGYEQYF.